Listed below are T cell receptor beta chains from one sample, sequenced in a study of blood T cells in healthy people across ages. From the 5' RACE reads, TCRdb called clonotypes with MiXCR, one entry per CDR3 protein. Of around 650,000 distinct CDR3 sequences in the sample, 40% to 45% were seen once. What was sequenced was blood. These receptors all stem from a man older than 75 in good health. Each CDR3 is given with its conserved first and last residue. The D gene is left open where the match is weak.

-,13,TRBV18,TRBJ2-7,CASSPYRDYEQYF
TRBD1,14,TRBV29-1,TRBJ2-3,CSVEGTGALGTQYF
-,13,TRBV7-2,TRBJ2-5,CASSPSGTSGQYF
TRBD2,15,TRBV12-3/TRBV12-4,TRBJ2-7,CASTPGRGVSYEQYF
-,15,TRBV6-2/TRBV6-3,TRBJ2-3,CASSFVGRGTDTQYF
-,15,TRBV6-5,TRBJ1-4,CASSRHGRTNEKLFF
-,16,TRBV25-1,TRBJ2-7,CASSEKNRVLFYEQYF
TRBD2,17,TRBV4-3,TRBJ2-1,CASSQDPQTSGLFSGFF
TRBD2,17,TRBV7-2,TRBJ2-7,CASGLLGLAGGSYEQYF
TRBD2,18,TRBV13,TRBJ2-3,CASSLVGRIAGGPDTQYF
-,15,TRBV5-1,TRBJ2-1,CASRITPSMGNEQFF
-,14,TRBV18,TRBJ1-2,CASSPPAGPGGYTF
TRBD1,16,TRBV7-3,TRBJ2-2,CASSLQGGANTGELFF
-,15,TRBV15,TRBJ1-6,CATSRRNPDSSTLHF
TRBD2,16,TRBV30,TRBJ2-6,CAWSVASGAGANVLTF
TRBD1,15,TRBV5-1,TRBJ2-5,CASSLVQGASETQYF
-,13,TRBV20-1,TRBJ2-1,CSASLQNYNEQFF
-,15,TRBV18,TRBJ2-7,CASSPPSQKGREQYF
-,15,TRBV15,TRBJ1-4,CATSRGGRVGEKLFF
-,19,TRBV4-3,TRBJ2-3,CASSQDIGTAGDPTDTQYF
TRBD2,19,TRBV4-1,-,CASSLRTSGGQSSYNEQYF
TRBD2,18,TRBV11-3,TRBJ2-5,CASSLPCRDYWASETQYF
-,17,TRBV6-5,TRBJ2-5,CASSYGRRRGTAETQYF
-,16,TRBV28,TRBJ1-1,CASSLYRQWADTEAFF
-,14,TRBV4-3,TRBJ2-7,CASSQGLNSYEQYF
-,14,TRBV14,TRBJ1-4,CASSQDWSNEKLFF